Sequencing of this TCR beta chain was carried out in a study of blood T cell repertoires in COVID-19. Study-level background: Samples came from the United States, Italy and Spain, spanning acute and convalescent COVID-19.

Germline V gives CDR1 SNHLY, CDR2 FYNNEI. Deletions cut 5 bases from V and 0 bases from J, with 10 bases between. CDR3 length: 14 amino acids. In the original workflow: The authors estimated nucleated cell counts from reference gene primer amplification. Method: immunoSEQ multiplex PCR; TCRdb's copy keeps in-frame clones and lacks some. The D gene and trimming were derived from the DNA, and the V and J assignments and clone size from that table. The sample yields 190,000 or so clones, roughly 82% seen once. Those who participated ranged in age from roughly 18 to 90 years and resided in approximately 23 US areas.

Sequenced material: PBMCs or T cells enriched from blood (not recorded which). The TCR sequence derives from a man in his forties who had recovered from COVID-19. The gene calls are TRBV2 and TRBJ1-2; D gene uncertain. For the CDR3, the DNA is TGTGCCAGCAGTTTTGGCGGCGCTAACTATGGCTACACCTTC. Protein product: CASSFGGANYGYTF.